The T cell receptor beta chain under discussion was sequenced for a study of blood T cell repertoires in COVID-19 (dated by TCRdb to 2020 to 2021). Describing the broader study: The collaborator samples originated in the United States, Italy and Spain and spanned the acute and convalescent phases of COVID-19. The prospective study material was composed of cDNA or gDNA derived from T cells, B-cell-depleted T cells, or PBMCs. The dataset comprised deeply sampled blood TCRbeta repertoires from subjects exposed to, actively infected with, or recovered from COVID-19. A freely available public database, intended as a resource for researchers studying the immune response to SARS-CoV-2, is where the repertoires were released. Samples were obtained from the ongoing ImmuneRACE study (first 160 participants) and from 1,254 subjects provided by 6 global collaborators. A de-identified subject ID, COVID-19 status, age in years and sex were almost always included in the sample metadata. Where HLA class I and class II types were available, the types were taken from metadata supplied by the sample provider, not from assay-based typing.

Collaborating institutions collected whole blood in K2EDTA tubes following their own protocols. For TCRbeta analysis, collaborator samples were shipped as frozen whole blood, as isolated PBMCs, or as DNA extracted from either sample type. The immunoSEQ Assay, a bias-controlled multiplex PCR, was used to amplify TCRbeta CDR3 regions from genomic DNA. The study's processing was this. Within the assay, amplification of reference gene primers was used to estimate how many nucleated cells each sample contained. To quantify the absolute abundance of each unique TCRbeta CDR3 rearrangement, sequence reads were collapsed and filtered. For each sample, productive Simpson clonality was calculated as the square root of Simpson's diversity index over productive rearrangements. TCRdb's version of the immuneACCESS table is confined to in-frame rearrangements and falls short of the full clone set. An unresolved V gene accounts for under half of the shortfall where checked; the remainder is of unknown origin. V and J calls plus clone size are reproduced from that table; the DNA served to infer D and trimming. The sample table records hundreds of thousands of clones; 80% to 90% of these occur just once. 15% to 20% of the sample is in the top ten clones.

On this clone: Its antigen has not been determined. No base-level quality is on record; no much larger clone is a single base apart.

The cysteine opens and the phenylalanine closes a CDR3 of 14 amino acids. Here the CDR3 DNA is all that survives: 42 bases in frame from base 1. Trimming at the junction amounts to 0 bases on V and 6 bases on J, and the germline ends lie 12 bases apart. CDR1 and CDR2 were assigned from the germline V gene as ENHRY and SYGVKD. Results the study describes overall, beyond this receptor: Clinical and demographic metadata were provided uncurated, with the amount varying by source and participant.

This TCR was sampled from a woman over 75 with active or convalescent COVID-19. Rearrangement joined TRBV10-3 to TRBJ2-7, and the D gene may be TRBD1, 5 bases matching. Sequenced input: peripheral blood. The DNA sequence follows: TGTGCCATCAGTGAGTCGCCAGGGAAGACCGAGCAGTACTTC. The encoded protein is CAISESPGKTEQYF.